Listed here are 25 T cell receptor beta chains from one sample, sequenced in a study of CD8 T cells in Susac syndrome. cDNA came from around 0.5 to 1 ug RNA primed by random hexamers. MiXCR was run by TCRdb on the immunoSEQ multiplex PCR reads, yielding one entry per CDR3 protein. This sample carries approximately 130,000 distinct CDR3 sequences, approximately 90% of them seen once, and the ten largest clones take roughly 0.25%. The source material was CD8+ T cells from PBMCs. The source is a human donor with multiple sclerosis.

This clonotype appeared a single time. The chain recombines TRBV29-1 with TRBJ1-1; TRBD1 might be the D (5 bases). The V and J ends lost 5 bases and 8 bases respectively, with 12 bases between them. Germline V lookup: CDR1 SQVTM, CDR2 ANQGSEA. The CDR3 extends over 11 amino acids. The CDR3 protein is CSVMTALEAFF. The DNA of the CDR3 is TGCAGCGTTATGACAGCCTTGGAAGCTTTCTTT.

This clonotype was observed a single time. The genes are TRBV25-1 and TRBJ2-5; tentative D call: TRBD2 (6 bases). CDR1 and CDR2 from the germline V gene are MGHDK and SYGVNS. The CDR3 has 15 residues. Deletions cut 10 bases from V and 5 bases from J, with 23 bases between. This chain's CDR3 is CATLKIGGGQETQYF. For the CDR3, the DNA is TGTGCCACCCTAAAGATTGGGGGAGGCCAGGAGACCCAGTACTTC.

This clonotype was counted a few times. This chain uses TRBV4-1 with TRBJ2-7, with D hard to call. This CDR3 spans 14 amino acids. The V gene lost 3 bases and the J gene lost 0 bases, with 9 bases spanning the gap. Germline V gives CDR1 MGHRA, CDR2 YSYEKL. The CDR3 DNA reads TGCGCCAGCAGCCACATAGCCGCCTCCTACGAGCAGTACTTC. As protein: CASSHIAASYEQYF.

The chain carries TRBV27 and TRBJ2-7, with TRBD2 identical over 8 bases. Germline V gene data show CDR1 as MNHEY and CDR2 as SMNVEV (reference sequence). This CDR3 contains 14 residues. V lost 4 bases, J lost 2 bases, and 4 bases stayed unmatched. The CDR3 nucleotides are TGTGCCAGCAGTTATAGCGGGGAAGCCTACGAGCAGTACTTC. Protein sequence: CASSYSGEAYEQYF.

The table lists this clonotype with a count of one. The V gene is TRBV5-1, the J gene TRBJ1-2, with 7 bases aligning to TRBD1. The germline V gene encodes CDR1 SGHRS and CDR2 YFSETQ. The V and J ends lost 4 bases and 4 bases, in that order; junction bases with no gene match: 4. The CDR3 consists of 13 residues. CDR3 coding DNA: TGCGCCAGCAGCCCACGGACAGGCTATGGCTACACCTTC. It encodes CASSPRTGYGYTF.

The chain couples TRBV6-2 or TRBV6-3 to TRBJ1-1; 7 nucleotides line up with TRBD1. Trimming removed 0 bases from V and 4 bases from J; junction bases left unmatched: 5. CDR3 size: 15 residues. Germline-derived CDR1 and CDR2 are MNHEY and SVGEGT. The CDR3 bases are TGTGCCAGCAGTTACTCGTGGGGACAGACCACTGAAGCTTTCTTT. As protein: CASSYSWGQTTEAFF.

This sequence joins TRBV28 and TRBJ1-1; D unclear. With 2 bases removed from V and 3 bases from J, the gap between germline ends came to 19 bases. Germline-derived CDR1 and CDR2 are MDHEN and SYDVKM. The CDR3 is made up of 17 amino acids. The DNA for the CDR3 is TGTGCCAGCAGTTTAAGTTTAGGGTCGCCCGGGGACACTGAAGCTTTCTTT. Amino acid sequence: CASSLSLGSPGDTEAFF.

The chain couples TRBV28 to TRBJ2-7, with a weak D call TRBD1 (6 bases). This CDR3 spans 12 amino acids. The V gene's germline CDR1 is MDHEN and CDR2 SYDVKM. The ends were cut back, 5 bases at V and 3 bases at J, with 8 bases in the middle. The CDR3: CASSEQGYEQYF. Here the CDR3 DNA reads TGTGCCAGCAGTGAACAGGGCTACGAGCAGTACTTC.

This chain links TRBV11-1 with TRBJ2-1, with D tentatively TRBD2 (6 bases). V shed 1 base and J shed 3 bases, with 10 bases lying between them. This CDR3 spans 15 amino acids. Germline V lookup: CDR1 SGHAT, CDR2 FQDESV (reference sequence). The CDR3 bases are TGTGCCAGCAGCTTAGACGGGAGCTACTACAATGAGCAGTTCTTC. Translated, it gives CASSLDGSYYNEQFF.

This sequence joins TRBV11-2 and TRBJ1-2; no clear D gene. The germline CDR1 and CDR2 sequences are SGHAT and FQNNGV. This CDR3 comprises 14 residues. V gave up 1 base and J gave up 4 bases, with 10 bases separating them. CDR3 sequence (DNA): TGTGCCAGCAGCTTAGTACACGGCAGCTATGGCTACACCTTC. Protein: CASSLVHGSYGYTF.

J is TRBJ2-7 and V is TRBV7-8; D possibly corresponds to TRBD2 (5 bases). Germline lookup yields CDR1 SGHVS and CDR2 FQNEAQ. The CDR3 is 13 amino acids. The V and J ends lost 5 bases and 3 bases respectively, with 11 bases between them. The CDR3 region has the DNA TGTGCCAGCAGCCCGCCAACTAGCTACGAGCAGTACTTC. It specifies CASSPPTSYEQYF.

The chain links TRBV9 to TRBJ2-7, with D tentatively TRBD2 (5 bases). V lost 3 bases, J lost 5 bases, and 15 bases lay in between. The CDR3 length is 14 residues. Germline V CDR1 and CDR2: SGDLS, YYNGEE. The CDR3 nucleotides are TGTGCCAGCAGCGCGTCCGGGAAAGCGGACGAGCAGTACTTC. Its translation: CASSASGKADEQYF.

The rearrangement links TRBV14 to TRBJ2-5; either TRBD1 or TRBD2 may fit D (5 bases each). Trimming left V 3 bases short and J 1 base short, with 15 bases between. The CDR3 loop spans 16 amino acids. CDR1 is SGHDN and CDR2 is FVKESK in the germline V gene. CDR3 sequence reads: CASSHGVRGAQETQYF. As DNA, the CDR3 is TGTGCCAGCAGCCACGGGGTGAGGGGCGCCCAAGAGACCCAGTACTTC.

The chain combines TRBV7-2 with TRBJ2-1, with TRBD1 matching 7 bases. Germline V gene lookup returns CDR1 SGHTA and CDR2 FQGNSA. Trimming removed 7 bases from V and 2 bases from J; junction bases left unmatched: 2. The CDR3 has 13 amino acids. The CDR3 nucleotides read TGTGCCAGCATGGGACAGACCTACAATGAGCAGTTCTTC. It yields the protein CASMGQTYNEQFF. The full variable domain, completed using reference TRBV7-2 and TRBJ2-1, is GAGVSQSPSNKVTEKGKDVELRCDPISGHTALYWYRQSLGQGLEFLIYFQGNSAPDKSGLPSDRFSAERTGGSVSTLTIQRTQQEDSAVYLCASMGQTYNEQFFGPGTRLTVL.

V and J are TRBV27 and TRBJ2-1, with D unresolved. The CDR3 sequence is 14 residues long. Per germline, CDR1 MNHEY and CDR2 SMNVEV (reference sequence). V lost 10 bases and J 2 bases, leaving 15 bases between the germline ends. The CDR3 here is CATTTGSPYNEQFF. For the CDR3, the DNA is TGTGCCACCACGACCGGTAGCCCCTACAATGAGCAGTTCTTC.

This chain joins TRBV7-3 and TRBJ2-3; 10 bases are shared with TRBD1. The CDR3 has 15 amino acids. Germline V gene sequence: CDR1 SGHTA, CDR2 FQGTGA. Germline trimming cut 5 bases from V and 7 bases from J; bases unmatched to any gene: 9. CDR3 bases: TGTGCCAGCAGCACAGACAGGGGGCCGGCTAATACGCAGTATTTT. Translating it yields CASSTDRGPANTQYF.

The genes are TRBV2 and TRBJ2-5; 11 positions agree with TRBD2. The germline gives CDR1 SNHLY, CDR2 FYNNEI. The CDR3 runs to 14 residues. J was trimmed by 5 bases and V by 6 bases; bases with no gene match: 5. CDR3 region: CASSVVAGGETQYF. Here the CDR3 DNA reads TGTGCCAGCAGCGTTGTAGCGGGAGGGGAGACCCAGTACTTC.

The chain combines TRBV30 with TRBJ2-7; D not resolved. The V gene's germline CDR1 is GTSNPN and CDR2 SVGIG (reference sequence). This CDR3 is 12 amino acids long. Between the trimmed V and J ends, which lost 7 bases and 4 bases, there was a span of 14 bases. The CDR3 nucleotides read TGTGCCTATCACGTGCCAACATACGAGCAGTACTTC. As protein: CAYHVPTYEQYF. The full variable domain, completed using reference TRBV30 and TRBJ2-7, is SQTIHQWPATLVQPVGSPLSLECTVEGTSNPNLYWYRQAAGRGLQLLFYSVGIGQISSEVPQNLSASRPQDRQFILSSKKLLLSDSGFYLCAYHVPTYEQYFGPGTRLTVT.

The chain joins TRBV20-1 to TRBJ2-1, with TRBD2 identical over 7 bases. The CDR3 is 15 amino acids. J was trimmed by 8 bases and V by 0 bases; bases with no gene match: 10. The germline V gene encodes CDR1 DFQATT and CDR2 SNEGSKA (reference sequence). The CDR3 DNA reads as TGCAGTGCTAGAGACCCAGCGGGGAACAGAGATGAGCAGTTCTTC. Its translation is CSARDPAGNRDEQFF.

V and J are TRBV27 and TRBJ2-7; 7 bases align to TRBD1. V was clipped by 5 bases and J by 4 bases; unmatched bases: 5. The CDR3 loop spans 13 amino acids. The germline V gene encodes CDR1 MNHEY and CDR2 SMNVEV (reference sequence). This CDR3 is CASSLTGMYEQYF. DNA for the CDR3: TGTGCCAGCAGTCTGACAGGGATGTACGAGCAGTACTTC.

The chain links TRBV10-3 to TRBJ2-5, with D possibly being TRBD2 (6 bases). CDR3 length: 16 amino acids. Germline V gives CDR1 ENHRY, CDR2 SYGVKD. V lost 4 bases and J 5 bases, leaving 20 bases between the germline ends. CDR3 amino acids: CAISASESNSGETQYF. CDR3 nucleotides: TGTGCCATCAGTGCGTCGGAGTCCAACAGCGGGGAGACCCAGTACTTC.

J is TRBJ2-1 and V is TRBV7-3, with a possible D match to TRBD1 (6 bases). CDR1 is SGHTA and CDR2 is FQGTGA in the germline V gene. The CDR3 spans 16 residues. Trimming removed 2 bases from V and 1 base from J, with 12 bases in between. The CDR3 DNA follows: TGTGCCAGCAGCTTAGATTCGGGACAATCCTACAATGAGCAGTTCTTC. Its protein product is CASSLDSGQSYNEQFF.

This chain connects TRBV5-1 to TRBJ1-1; D not certain. The CDR3 consists of 13 residues. V dropped 2 bases and J dropped 3 bases, with 8 bases sitting between them. In germline, CDR1 is SGHRS, CDR2 YFSETQ. CDR3 amino acids: CASSLRLYTEAFF. Here the CDR3 DNA reads TGCGCCAGCAGCTTACGGCTCTACACTGAAGCTTTCTTT.

The chain recombines TRBV7-8 with TRBJ2-2; D is possibly TRBD2 (6 bases). This CDR3 is 16 amino acids long. Trimming stripped 2 bases from V and 4 bases from J, with 14 bases between. Germline V gives CDR1 SGHVS, CDR2 FQNEAQ. CDR3 DNA: TGTGCCAGCAGCTTATATTTCTCCGGGGGCACCGGGGAGCTGTTTTTT. Translating it yields CASSLYFSGGTGELFF. The full variable domain, with the rest looked up from reference TRBV7-8 and TRBJ2-2, is GAGVSQSPRYKVAKRGQDVALRCDPISGHVSLFWYQQALGQGPEFLTYFQNEAQLDKSGLPSDRFFAERPEGSVSTLKIQRTQQEDSAVYLCASSLYFSGGTGELFFGEGSRLTVL.

The rearrangement joins TRBV7-9 to TRBJ2-5, with 8 nucleotides matching TRBD2. J gave up 3 bases and V 5 bases, and 14 bases lay outside the gene matches. The germline gives CDR1 SEHNR, CDR2 FQNEAQ (reference sequence). The CDR3 totals 17 residues. For the CDR3, the DNA is TGTGCCAGCAGCCTAACCTCCACTAGCGGAGCGAAAGAGACCCAGTACTTC. Protein product: CASSLTSTSGAKETQYF.